Sequencing of this T cell receptor beta chain was carried out in a study of cytomegalovirus exposure and HLA in healthy donors. General observations from the study: Of the V segments, some could not be distinguished, including TRBV6-2 and TRBV6-3, and were excluded. In a later analysis, compared with equally common non-associated chains, HLA-associated beta chains were more expanded. In vitro assays verified that a few CMV-associated chains recognized CMV antigens specifically.

The germline V gene encodes CDR1 SQVTM and CDR2 ANQGSEA. After removal of 7 bases from V and 10 bases from J, the junction contained 13 bases not matched to a gene. CDR3 length: 12 residues. PCR employed 60 Vbeta and 13 Jbeta primers. Libraries were prepared by immunoSEQ multiplex PCR; TCRdb keeps only in-frame clonotypes and omits some of them. The top ten hold 6% to 8% of the sample, which has 190,000 or so clones, 75% to 90% seen once. As to this clone: The antigen remains undetermined.

The chain uses TRBV29-1 and TRBJ2-7; 7 bases match TRBD2. Sequenced input: PBMCs. This sequence originates from a woman in her forties or fifties in good health and CMV-seropositive. CDR3 in DNA: TGCAGCGCCACAGCGGGGACCGCCGACCAGTACTTC. Amino acids: CSATAGTADQYF.